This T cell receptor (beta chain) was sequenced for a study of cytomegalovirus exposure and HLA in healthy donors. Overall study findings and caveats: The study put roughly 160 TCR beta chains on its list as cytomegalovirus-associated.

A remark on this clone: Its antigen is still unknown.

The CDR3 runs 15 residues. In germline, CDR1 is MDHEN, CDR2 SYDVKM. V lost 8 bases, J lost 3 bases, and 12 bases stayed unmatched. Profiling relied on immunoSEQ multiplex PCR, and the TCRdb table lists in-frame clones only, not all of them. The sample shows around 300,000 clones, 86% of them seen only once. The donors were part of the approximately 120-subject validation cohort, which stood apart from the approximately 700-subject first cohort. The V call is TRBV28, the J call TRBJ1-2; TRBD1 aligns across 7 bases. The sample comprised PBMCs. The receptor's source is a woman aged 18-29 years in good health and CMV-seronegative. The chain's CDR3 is CASGPTGVGHYGYTF. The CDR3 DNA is TGTGCCAGCGGGCCCACAGGGGTCGGCCACTATGGCTACACCTTC.